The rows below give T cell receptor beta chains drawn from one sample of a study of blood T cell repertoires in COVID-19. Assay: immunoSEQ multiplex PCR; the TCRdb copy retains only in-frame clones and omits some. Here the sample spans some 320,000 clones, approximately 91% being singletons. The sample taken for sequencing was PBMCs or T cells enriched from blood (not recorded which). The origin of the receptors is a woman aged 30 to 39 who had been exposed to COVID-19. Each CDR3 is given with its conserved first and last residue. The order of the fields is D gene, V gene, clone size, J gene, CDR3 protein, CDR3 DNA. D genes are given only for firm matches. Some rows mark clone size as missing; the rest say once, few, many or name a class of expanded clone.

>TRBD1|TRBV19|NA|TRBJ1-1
CASSKDREPMNTEAFF
TGTGCCAGTAGTAAAGACAGGGAACCCATGAACACTGAAGCTTTCTTT
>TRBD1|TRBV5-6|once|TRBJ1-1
CASSQLTQQGTLNTEAFF
TGTGCCAGCAGCCAACTCACCCAACAGGGGACCCTGAACACTGAAGCTTTCTTT
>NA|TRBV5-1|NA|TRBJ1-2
CASSQQGYGYTF
TGCGCCAGCAGCCAACAGGGCTATGGCTACACCTTC
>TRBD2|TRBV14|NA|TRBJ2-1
CASSHLLAGDQTNEQFF
TGTGCCAGCAGCCACCTACTAGCGGGGGACCAAACCAATGAGCAGTTCTTC
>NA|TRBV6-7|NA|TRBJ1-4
CASSLNNRATTHEKLFF
TGTGCCAGCAGCCTGAATAACAGGGCTACGACTCATGAAAAACTGTTTTTT
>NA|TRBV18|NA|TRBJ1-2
CASSPPSANYGYTF
TGTGCCAGCTCCCCTCCCTCCGCTAACTATGGCTACACCTTC
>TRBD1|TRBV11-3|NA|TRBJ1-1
CASSSGGTTEAFF
TGTGCCAGCAGCTCAGGGGGTACAACTGAAGCTTTCTTT
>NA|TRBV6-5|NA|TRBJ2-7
CATDSASYEQYF
TGTGCCACGGACAGTGCCTCCTACGAGCAGTACTTC
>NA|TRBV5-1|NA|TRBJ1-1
CASSPVGQTEAFF
TGCGCCAGCAGCCCTGTGGGACAAACTGAAGCTTTCTTT
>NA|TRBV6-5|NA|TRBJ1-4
CASSSRDWVEKLFF
TGTGCCAGCAGTTCCAGGGATTGGGTTGAAAAACTGTTTTTT
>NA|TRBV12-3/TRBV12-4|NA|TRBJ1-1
CASSSRQAMSAFF
TGTGCCAGCAGTTCACGACAGGCTATGTCGGCTTTCTTT
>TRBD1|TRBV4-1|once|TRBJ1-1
CASSPGQGPTEAFF
TGCGCCAGCAGCCCCGGACAGGGGCCCACTGAAGCTTTCTTT
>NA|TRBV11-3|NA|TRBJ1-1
CASSGQPNTEAFF
TGTGCCAGCAGCGGACAGCCCAACACTGAAGCTTTCTTT
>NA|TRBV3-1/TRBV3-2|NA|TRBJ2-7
CASSQESGVEQYF
TGTGCCAGCAGCCAAGAGTCGGGGGTTGAGCAGTACTTC
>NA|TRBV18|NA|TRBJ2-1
CASSPGLAWNEQFF
TGTGCCAGCTCACCAGGACTTGCGTGGAATGAGCAGTTCTTC
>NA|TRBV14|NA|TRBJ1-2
CASSQALGGYGYTF
TGTGCCAGCAGCCAAGCGTTGGGAGGTTATGGCTACACCTTC
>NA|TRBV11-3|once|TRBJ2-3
CASSRFGSTDTQYF
TGTGCCAGCAGCCGGTTCGGTAGCACAGATACGCAGTATTTT
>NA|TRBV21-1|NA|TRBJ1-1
CASSKKQEAFF
TGTGCCAGCAGCAAAAAACAGGAAGCTTTCTTT
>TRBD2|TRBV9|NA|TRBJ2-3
CASSVGAGGPIDTQYF
TGTGCCAGCAGCGTAGGAGCGGGGGGGCCCATAGATACGCAGTATTTT
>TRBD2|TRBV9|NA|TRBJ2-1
CASSVATSGGFNEQFF
TGTGCCAGCAGCGTAGCGACTAGCGGGGGTTTCAATGAGCAGTTCTTC
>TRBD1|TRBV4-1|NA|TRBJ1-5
CASSQARTGGVQPQHF
TGCGCCAGCAGCCAAGCTCGGACAGGGGGCGTTCAGCCCCAGCATTTT
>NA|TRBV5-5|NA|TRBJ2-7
CASSLVAGATYEQYF
TGTGCCAGCAGCTTGGTGGCGGGGGCAACCTACGAGCAGTACTTC
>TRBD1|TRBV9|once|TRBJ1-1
CASSVVGTGGSGAFF
TGTGCCAGCAGCGTAGTCGGGACAGGGGGCTCGGGAGCTTTCTTT
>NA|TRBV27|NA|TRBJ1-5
CASSLKAYGVNQPQHF
TGTGCCAGCAGTTTGAAGGCTTATGGAGTAAATCAGCCCCAGCATTTT
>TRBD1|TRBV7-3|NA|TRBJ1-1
CASSRGTENTEAFF
TGTGCCAGCAGCCGCGGGACAGAGAACACTGAAGCTTTCTTT
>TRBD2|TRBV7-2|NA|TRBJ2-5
CASSLNPGGAGETQYF
TGTGCCAGCAGCTTAAATCCCGGGGGGGCAGGAGAGACCCAGTACTTC
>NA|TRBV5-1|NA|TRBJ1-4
CASSFSGNEKLFF
TGCGCCAGCAGCTTTAGTGGTAATGAAAAACTGTTTTTT
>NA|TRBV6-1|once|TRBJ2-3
CASSEDRQGRTDTQYF
TGTGCCAGCAGTGAAGATCGGCAGGGCCGCACAGATACGCAGTATTTT
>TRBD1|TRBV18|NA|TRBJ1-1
CASSLGTGNTEAFF
TGTGCCAGCTCCCTCGGGACAGGGAACACTGAAGCTTTCTTT
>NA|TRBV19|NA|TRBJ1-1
CASTTGPMNTEAFF
TGTGCCAGTACTACGGGTCCAATGAACACTGAAGCTTTCTTT
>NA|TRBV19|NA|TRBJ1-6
CASSTHSNSYNSPLHF
TGTGCCAGTAGTACCCACAGTAACTCCTATAATTCACCCCTCCACTTT
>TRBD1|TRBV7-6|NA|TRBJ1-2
CASSPGQGNYGYTF
TGTGCCAGCAGCCCGGGACAGGGAAACTATGGCTACACCTTC
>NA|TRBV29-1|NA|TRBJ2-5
CSVEGREASTQETQYF
TGCAGCGTTGAAGGCAGGGAAGCATCCACCCAAGAGACCCAGTACTTC
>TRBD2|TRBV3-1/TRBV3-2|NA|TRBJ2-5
CASSQVFSSGVSEETQYF
TGTGCCAGCAGCCAAGTTTTTTCTAGCGGGGTGTCTGAAGAGACCCAGTACTTC
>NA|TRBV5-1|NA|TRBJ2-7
CASSFPGAYEQYF
TGCGCCAGCAGCTTCCCAGGGGCCTACGAGCAGTACTTC
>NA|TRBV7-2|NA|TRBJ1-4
CASSARGGGTRKLFF
TGTGCCAGCAGCGCTAGAGGCGGTGGAACACGGAAACTGTTTTTT
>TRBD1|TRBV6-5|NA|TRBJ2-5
CASSTTGVETQYF
TGTGCCAGCAGTACGACAGGGGTAGAGACCCAGTACTTC
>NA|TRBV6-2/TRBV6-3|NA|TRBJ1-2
CASSYSSGNSNYGYTF
TGTGCCAGCAGTTACTCATCGGGGAATTCTAACTATGGCTACACCTTC
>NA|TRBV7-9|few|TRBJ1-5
CASSPPAGQPQHF
TGTGCCAGCAGCCCCCCTGCCGGGCAGCCCCAGCATTTT
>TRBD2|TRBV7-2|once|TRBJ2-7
CASSFSGGNPEQYF
TGTGCCAGCAGCTTTTCGGGGGGGAATCCCGAGCAGTACTTC
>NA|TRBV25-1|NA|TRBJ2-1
CASSELTVDEQFF
TGTGCCAGCAGTGAACTTACGGTCGATGAGCAGTTCTTC
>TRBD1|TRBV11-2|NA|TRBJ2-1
CASSTRDRVYGEQFF
TGTGCCAGCAGCACCCGGGACAGGGTGTATGGTGAGCAGTTCTTC